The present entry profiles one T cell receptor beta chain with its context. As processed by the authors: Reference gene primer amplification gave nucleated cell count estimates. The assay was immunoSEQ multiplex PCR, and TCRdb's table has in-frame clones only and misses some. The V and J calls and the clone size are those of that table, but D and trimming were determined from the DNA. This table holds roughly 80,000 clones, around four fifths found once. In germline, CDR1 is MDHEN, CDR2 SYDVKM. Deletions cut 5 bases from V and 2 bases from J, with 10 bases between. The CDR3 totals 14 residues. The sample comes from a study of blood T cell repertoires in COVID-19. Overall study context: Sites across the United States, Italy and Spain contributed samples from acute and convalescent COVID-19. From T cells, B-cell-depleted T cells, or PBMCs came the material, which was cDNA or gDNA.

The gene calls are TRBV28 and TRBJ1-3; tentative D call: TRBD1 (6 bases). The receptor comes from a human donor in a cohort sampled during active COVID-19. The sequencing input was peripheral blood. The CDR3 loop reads CASSPQGAGNTIYF. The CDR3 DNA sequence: TGTGCCAGCAGTCCACAGGGAGCTGGAAACACCATATATTTT.